This is a list of T cell receptor beta chains from one sample in a study of OX40 agonist ivuxolimab in advanced cancers. Sequencing was performed with immunoSEQ multiplex PCR; in TCRdb, only in-frame clones are kept and a portion is missing. The table records tens of thousands of clones, over 75% of them present only once. The sample here was CD4+ or CD8+ T cells sorted from blood, taken in a trial of the OX40 agonist ivuxolimab. These receptors all stem from an adult with an advanced solid tumor such as melanoma, head and neck, liver or kidney cancer. CDR3s include the opening cysteine and the closing phenylalanine or tryptophan. Part of the rows lack a size; the others show once, few, many or a class for expanded clones.

.,TRBV4-3,TRBJ2-7,CASSHGAGEQYF
few,TRBV9,TRBJ2-1,CASSVTATGGNEQFF
.,TRBV18,TRBJ2-3,CASSSGQGGVDTQYF
.,TRBV5-1,TRBJ1-1,CASSLGYRGGAFF
.,TRBV11-2,TRBJ1-1,CASSLDGVTFF
.,TRBV27,TRBJ2-7,CASSSLRDSYEQYF
.,TRBV4-2,TRBJ2-7,CASSQGRAGLAGGREQYF
.,TRBV5-1,TRBJ2-2,CASSLLDGTGELFF
.,TRBV4-3,TRBJ1-1,CASSQGHRNTEAFF
.,TRBV7-6,TRBJ2-5,CASSLAAGTMTQYF
.,TRBV7-2,TRBJ2-1,CASSWGSYNEQFF
.,TRBV18,TRBJ1-1,CASSPTGSNTEAFF
.,TRBV7-2,TRBJ2-7,CASRYEQYF
.,TRBV28,TRBJ2-2,CASSLTAISWELFF
.,TRBV19,TRBJ2-5,CASSRGVAGLETQYF
.,TRBV2,TRBJ1-5,CASSRDPGGNQPQHF
.,TRBV2,TRBJ2-7,CASSETGQSYEQCF
.,TRBV5-1,TRBJ2-1,CASSSGQGMREQFF
.,TRBV10-3,TRBJ1-3,CAIRGAGASGNTIYF
.,TRBV19,TRBJ1-4,CASSIWFGGRNEKLFF
.,TRBV6-1,TRBJ2-2,CATGGERLTGELFF
.,TRBV7-8,TRBJ2-1,CASSRRGEQFF
once,TRBV18,TRBJ1-6,CASSPEIGVYNSPLHF
.,TRBV5-6,TRBJ1-6,CASSLELRAGGPSPLHF
.,TRBV30,TRBJ2-7,CAWSVWTDYEQYF
.,TRBV19,TRBJ1-2,CASSMQTSFGGYTF
.,TRBV7-2,TRBJ2-3,CASRRTSGVPTDTQYF
.,TRBV27,TRBJ2-1,CASSWDASSYNEQFF
.,TRBV6-6,TRBJ1-1,CASKETGLGNTEAFF
.,TRBV7-6,TRBJ2-5,CASSLGVGRETQYF
.,TRBV2,TRBJ2-7,CASSDDRVVSEQYF